This is a list of T cell receptor beta chains from one sample in a study of control samples from healthy donors and cancer patients. Sequencing used immunoSEQ multiplex PCR; TCRdb keeps in-frame clones, though not all of them. The data contain roughly 38,000 clones, around nine tenths of them seen just once; the ten biggest clones take up approximately 3.9%. Sequenced sample: blood. All receptors derive from a woman aged 50 to 60 in good health. CDR3s include the opening cysteine and the closing phenylalanine or tryptophan. The D gene is left open where the match is weak. Clone size is given for some rows only: seen once, a few or many times, or a class if the clone is expanded.

clone_size	d_call	v_call	j_call	cdr3_nt	cdr3_aa
.	TRBD1	TRBV18	TRBJ2-1	TGTGCCAGCTCACGCAACACTAGACAGGGTTCCTACAATGAGCAGTTCTTC	CASSRNTRQGSYNEQFF
.	TRBD1	TRBV7-6	TRBJ1-3	TGTGCCAGCAGCTTCGGGACAGGAAGCTCTGGAAACACCATATATTTT	CASSFGTGSSGNTIYF
.	.	TRBV28	TRBJ1-2	TGTGCCAGCAGTTTAGTCGGGTCAGGGGCTCATGGCTACACCTTC	CASSLVGSGAHGYTF
.	.	TRBV29-1	TRBJ1-1	TGCAGCGTTGCAAGGGGCACTGAAGCTTTCTTT	CSVARGTEAFF
.	.	TRBV5-1	TRBJ1-1	TGCGCCAGCACCCCGGGACAAGGTAGAATGAACACTGAAGCTTTCTTT	CASTPGQGRMNTEAFF
.	.	TRBV9	TRBJ1-4	TGTGCCAGCAGCGTAGCGCAGGGAGCTAATGAAAAACTGTTTTTT	CASSVAQGANEKLFF
.	.	TRBV6-7	TRBJ1-5	TGTGCCAGCAGTCCAACCGGATCAAATCAGCCCCAGCATTTT	CASSPTGSNQPQHF
.	.	TRBV21-1	TRBJ1-5	TGTGCCAGCCCCCCGGGACGGACATATAGCAATCAGCCCCAGCATTTT	CASPPGRTYSNQPQHF
once	TRBD1	TRBV5-5	TRBJ1-1	TGTGCCAGCAGCGGGGGGACAGGGTCCACTGAAGCTTTCTTT	CASSGGTGSTEAFF
.	.	TRBV28	TRBJ1-5	TGTGCCAGCAGTTTAGGAGGGATTGGCAATCAGCCCCAGCATTTT	CASSLGGIGNQPQHF